A single sample is the source of the 24 T cell receptor beta chains below, sequenced in a study of blood T cell repertoires in COVID-19. Only in-frame clones appear in the TCRdb table, and some are missing; sequencing was by immunoSEQ multiplex PCR. Of about 55,000 clones in the sample, approximately 83% are singletons; the top ten hold 9.5% to 13%. The sample consisted of peripheral blood. These TCRs come from an elderly man with COVID-19, enrolled during active disease.

The CDR3 is CSYPLVNEQFF. The DNA for the CDR3 is TGCAGTTACCCACTAGTCAATGAGCAGTTCTTC. The chain employs TRBV20-1 and TRBJ2-1, with D perhaps TRBD2 (5 bases). V was trimmed by 8 bases and J by 6 bases, leaving 11 bases between them. The germline CDR1 and CDR2 sequences are DFQATT and SNEGSKA (reference sequence). The CDR3 length is 11 residues.

This clone was seen a single time. The chain recombines TRBV5-5 with TRBJ1-4; 10 bases align to TRBD1. The germline V gene encodes CDR1 SGHKS and CDR2 YYEKEE (reference sequence). The CDR3 is 16 amino acids. V gave up 5 bases and J gave up 5 bases; unmatched junction bases: 9. The CDR3 nucleotides read TGTGCCAGCAGGACCGGGACAGGGGTGGGGAATGAAAAACTGTTTTTT. Translating it yields CASRTGTGVGNEKLFF.

This clone was detected once. This sequence joins TRBV6-4 and TRBJ2-7; 8 nucleotides match TRBD1. V dropped 1 base and J dropped 2; count of bases not matched to a gene: 13. CDR1 MRHNA and CDR2 SNTAGT come from the germline V gene. The CDR3 is made up of 18 amino acids. As DNA, the CDR3 is TGTGCCAGCAGTGACTTGGAAACAGGGGGATATGGTACCTACGAGCAGTACGTC. Translated: CASSDLETGGYGTYEQYV.

The chain has TRBV27 and TRBJ2-1; 11 positions match TRBD2. In germline, CDR1 is MNHEY, CDR2 SMNVEV (reference sequence). The junction had 8 bases not matched to a gene; V was cut back by 6 bases and J by 4 bases. This CDR3 spans 16 amino acids. The CDR3 DNA sequence: TGTGCCAGCAGGTCCGGGACTAGCGGACAATACAATGAGCAGTTCTTC. Its protein product is CASRSGTSGQYNEQFF.

This chain links TRBV5-6 with TRBJ2-5; D is uncertain. The CDR3 loop spans 11 amino acids. Trimming removed 4 bases from V and 7 bases from J, with 8 bases in between. CDR1 and CDR2 (germline): SGHDT, YYEEEE. The CDR3 reads CASSHSRTQYF. CDR3 DNA sequence: TGTGCCAGCAGCCACAGTAGGACCCAGTACTTC.

The J gene is TRBJ2-7, the V gene TRBV28; the D gene is possibly TRBD1 (7 bases). This CDR3 has 15 residues. Germline V CDR1 and CDR2: MDHEN, SYDVKM. V lost 5 bases and J 0 bases, leaving 14 bases between the germline ends. CDR3 loop: CASSPGGSSSYEQYF. The DNA for the CDR3 is TGTGCCAGCAGTCCAGGGGGGTCGAGCTCCTACGAGCAGTACTTC. Together with reference TRBV28 and TRBJ2-7, the CDR3 gives the full variable domain: DVKVTQSSRYLVKRTGEKVFLECVQDMDHENMFWYRQDPGLGLRLIYFSYDVKMKEKGDIPEGYSVSREKKERFSLILESASTNQTSMYLCASSPGGSSSYEQYFGPGTRLTVT.

V gene TRBV6-6 combines with J gene TRBJ2-2; the D is unclear. Germline loops: CDR1 MNHNY, CDR2 SVGAGI (reference sequence). This CDR3 comprises 13 residues. Trimming cost V 6 bases and J 5 bases, with 10 bases left between them. CDR3 region: CASSQMYTGELFF. The DNA of the CDR3 is TGTGCCAGCAGCCAGATGTATACCGGGGAGCTGTTTTTT.

The chain links TRBV27 to TRBJ1-2; D might be TRBD1 (5 bases). V lost 4 bases and J 4 bases, leaving 16 bases between the germline ends. CDR3 size: 15 residues. Germline V CDR1 and CDR2: MNHEY, SMNVEV (reference sequence). CDR3 amino acids: CASSSSPGGTYGYTF. CDR3 coding DNA: TGTGCCAGCAGTTCCAGCCCGGGGGGAACCTATGGCTACACCTTC.

This clone is deemed medium-sized (0.01 to 0.1%). The chain couples TRBV9 to TRBJ2-6; TRBD1 might be the D (6 bases). This CDR3 is built from 14 residues. Between the trimmed V and J ends, which lost 2 bases and 12 bases, there was a span of 15 bases. The germline V gene has CDR1 SGDLS and CDR2 YYNGEE. CDR3 DNA sequence: TGTGCCAGCAGCGTTCCCCGTACAGGGAGCGTCCTGACTTTC. It yields the protein CASSVPRTGSVLTF.

The chain uses TRBV5-1 and TRBJ2-2; 8 bases line up with TRBD1. There are 15 residues in the CDR3. CDR1 is SGHRS, CDR2 YFSETQ, per germline. V lost 4 bases and J lost 1; bases outside the gene matches: 3. The CDR3 region is CASSGGTGNTGELFF. CDR3 DNA: TGCGCCAGCAGCGGCGGGACAGGGAACACCGGGGAGCTGTTTTTT.

V usage is TRBV3-1 (or the pseudogene TRBV3-2) and J usage is TRBJ2-7; D call uncertain. The length of the CDR3 is 12 residues. CDR1 and CDR2 from the germline V gene are LGHDT and YNNKEL (reference sequence). V lost 4 bases and J lost 3, with 7 bases in between. The CDR3 protein is CASSPYNYEQYF. CDR3 nucleotide sequence: TGTGCCAGCAGCCCGTACAACTACGAGCAGTACTTC.

The chain recombines TRBV6-2 or TRBV6-3 with TRBJ2-3; 8 positions match TRBD2. This CDR3 spans 18 amino acids. The germline CDR1 and CDR2 sequences are MNHEY and SVGEGT. With V trimmed by 6 bases and J by 6 bases, 20 bases remained unmatched. The CDR3 DNA reads as TGTGCCAGCAGACCTCCCCCGGGGCTAGCGGGTGGAGGGGATACGCAGTATTTT. Its translation is CASRPPPGLAGGGDTQYF.

This clone is classed as large. The rearrangement uses TRBV9 and TRBJ2-3; 9 nucleotides match TRBD2. V lost 1 base and J lost 2; bases outside the gene matches: 2. This CDR3 is built from 15 residues. The germline V gene has CDR1 SGDLS and CDR2 YYNGEE. CDR3 sequence reads: CASSVLAGPTDTQYF. CDR3 bases: TGTGCCAGCAGCGTACTAGCGGGGCCCACAGATACGCAGTATTTT.

The chain combines TRBV7-8 with TRBJ1-4; D is uncertain. The germline CDR1 and CDR2 sequences are SGHVS and FQNEAQ. The length of the CDR3 is 15 residues. V was cut by 3 bases and J by 2 bases, with 10 bases left in between. The CDR3 is CASSLRVWTNEKLFF. The CDR3 DNA reads TGTGCCAGCAGCTTGAGGGTGTGGACTAATGAAAAACTGTTTTTT.

The chain is built from TRBV9 and TRBJ1-3; 7 bases match TRBD1. Trimming at V came to 7 bases and at J to 0 bases, leaving 10 bases not matched to a gene. The CDR3 consists of 16 residues. In germline, CDR1 is SGDLS, CDR2 YYNGEE. CDR3 region: CASEQGYGVSGNTIYF. DNA of the CDR3: TGTGCCAGCGAACAGGGGTATGGAGTCTCTGGAAACACCATATATTTT.

The chain carries TRBV29-1 and TRBJ1-2; 9 nucleotides agree with TRBD1. After removal of 2 bases from V and 2 bases from J, the junction contained 3 bases not matched to a gene. The V gene's germline CDR1 is SQVTM and CDR2 ANQGSEA. The CDR3 consists of 14 residues. CDR3 bases: TGCAGCGTTGAAAGGGGACAGGGAAACTATGGCTACACCTTC. It encodes CSVERGQGNYGYTF.

V and J are TRBV9 and TRBJ2-3; TRBD1 is a possible D gene (5 bases). In germline, CDR1 is SGDLS, CDR2 YYNGEE. The germline V and J ends were trimmed by 1 base and 5 bases, with 8 bases remaining between them. The CDR3 length is 13 residues. The chain's CDR3 is CASSVIGEDTQYF. As DNA, the CDR3 is TGTGCCAGCAGCGTAATAGGGGAAGATACGCAGTATTTT.

The V call is TRBV24-1, the J call TRBJ2-6; 9 bases agree with TRBD1. CDR1 and CDR2 from the germline V gene are KGHDR and SFDVKD. The CDR3 contains 18 residues. V was clipped by 2 bases and J by 5 bases; unmatched bases: 9. The CDR3 sequence is CATSDSHYNRGRANVLTF. Written as DNA, the CDR3 is TGTGCCACCAGTGATTCCCACTATAACAGGGGGCGGGCCAACGTCCTGACTTTC.

This chain uses TRBV10-3 with TRBJ2-1; 13 nucleotides align to TRBD2. The V gene's germline CDR1 is ENHRY and CDR2 SYGVKD. This CDR3 spans 14 amino acids. V gave up 8 bases and J gave up 7 bases; unmatched junction bases: 5. The CDR3 region is CAIRGLAGENEQFF. CDR3 DNA: TGTGCCATCCGCGGACTAGCGGGAGAGAATGAGCAGTTCTTC.

The rearrangement joins TRBV7-2 to TRBJ1-1; 7 bases align to TRBD1. Germline assignment: CDR1 SGHTA and CDR2 FQGNSA. This CDR3 is 14 amino acids long. V was pared by 2 bases and J by 8 bases, with 8 bases of the junction left unmatched. CDR3 residues: CASSLRGPGREAFF. CDR3 DNA sequence: TGTGCCAGCAGCTTAAGGGGGCCCGGTCGGGAAGCTTTCTTT.

The rearrangement links TRBV6-2 or TRBV6-3 to TRBJ2-7, with 7 bases identical to TRBD1. Germline CDR1 and CDR2: MNHEY and SVGEGT. Trimming cost V 6 bases and J 4 bases; bases outside gene matches: 6. CDR3 length: 13 amino acids. The CDR3 spells CASSWGQLYEQYF. The CDR3 DNA reads as TGTGCCAGCAGCTGGGGACAGCTGTACGAGCAGTACTTC.

The chain couples TRBV5-1 to TRBJ1-2; 8 bases are shared with TRBD1. There are 16 residues in the CDR3. The V segment lost 4 bases and the J segment 4 bases; nucleotides outside the gene matches: 12. Per germline, CDR1 SGHRS and CDR2 YFSETQ. DNA for the CDR3: TGCGCCAGCAGCATCGCCGGGACAGGAAAGACCTATGGCTACACCTTC. Translation: CASSIAGTGKTYGYTF.

V gene TRBV5-6 combines with J gene TRBJ1-1; D gene uncertain. There are 13 residues in the CDR3. Trimming pared 2 bases from V and 1 base from J, leaving 6 bases between. Germline V CDR1 and CDR2: SGHDT, YYEEEE. CDR3 sequence reads: CASSFEWNTEAFF. Written as DNA, the CDR3 is TGTGCCAGCAGCTTTGAGTGGAACACTGAAGCTTTCTTT.

J is TRBJ1-2 and V is TRBV6-6; 7 bases fit TRBD1. Trimming cost V 2 bases and J 2 bases; bases outside gene matches: 5. The length of the CDR3 is 15 residues. Germline-derived CDR1 and CDR2 are MNHNY and SVGAGI (reference sequence). CDR3 in DNA: TGTGCCAGCAGTTACCAGACAGGGAACAACTATGGCTACACCTTC. Amino acids: CASSYQTGNNYGYTF.